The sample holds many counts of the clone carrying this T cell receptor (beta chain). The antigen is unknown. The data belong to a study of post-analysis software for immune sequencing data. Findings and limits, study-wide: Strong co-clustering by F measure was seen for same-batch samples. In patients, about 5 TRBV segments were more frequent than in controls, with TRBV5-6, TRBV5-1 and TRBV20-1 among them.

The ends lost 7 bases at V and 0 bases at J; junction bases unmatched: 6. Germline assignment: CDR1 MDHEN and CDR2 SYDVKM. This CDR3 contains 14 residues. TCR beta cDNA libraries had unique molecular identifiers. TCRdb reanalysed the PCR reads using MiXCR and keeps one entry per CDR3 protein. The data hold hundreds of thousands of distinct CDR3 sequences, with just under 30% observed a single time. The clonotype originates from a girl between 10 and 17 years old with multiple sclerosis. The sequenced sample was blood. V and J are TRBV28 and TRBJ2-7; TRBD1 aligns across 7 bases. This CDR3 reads CASMARGLSYEQYF. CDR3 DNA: TGTGCCAGCATGGCAAGGGGGCTCTCCTACGAGCAGTACTTC.